Each of the 29 T cell receptor beta chains below was sequenced from the same sample in a study of vaccination and CD4 T cells after COVID-19. Stated time point: late sampling 161 to 241 days after vaccination in a few convalescent patients. Stated treatment: approximately nine-day PBMC culture with coronavirus spike peptide pools or control peptides (ViraFEST assay). With the Oncomine TCR Beta short-read assay, DNA from cultured CD4+ T cells was sequenced. TCRdb re-derived calls from the PCR reads in MiXCR, one entry per CDR3 protein. The sample contains about 16,000 distinct CDR3 sequences, approximately 50% of which appear only once. The antigens these receptors bind are not known. Sequences were derived from CD4+ T cells from blood, cultured in vitro, sampled about 7 months after SARS-CoV-2 vaccination. All receptors derive from a human donor who had recovered from COVID-19.

This clonotype was picked up a small number of times. The J gene is TRBJ1-5, the V gene TRBV6-1, with D perhaps matching TRBD1 (5 bases). Trimming took off 1 base at V and 5 bases at J, with 12 bases between the two ends. This CDR3 comprises 15 residues. Germline CDR1 and CDR2: MNHNS and SASEGT. DNA for the CDR3: TGTGCCAGCAGTGAAGTAGGGTGGGGGGATCAGCCCCAGCATTTT. Its translation is CASSEVGWGDQPQHF.

In its sample, this clonotype was seen a few times. The genes are TRBV6-1 and TRBJ1-2; D is unresolved. The V end was cut by 4 bases, the J end by 2 bases, with 17 bases between. This CDR3 region has 16 residues. Per the germline V gene, CDR1 is MNHNS and CDR2 is SASEGT. Written as DNA, the CDR3 is TGTGCCAGCAGTGTAGCCAGAGGGCTGGGGAACTATGGCTACACCTTC. Translated: CASSVARGLGNYGYTF.

The V call is TRBV24-1, the J call TRBJ2-3; a weak D match, TRBD2 (5 bases). The CDR3 runs to 14 residues. V was cut by 4 bases and J by 2 bases, with 9 bases left in between. Germline CDR1 reads KGHDR; CDR2 reads SFDVKD. In DNA, the CDR3 is TGTGCCACCAGTGAGGACTCCTCCACAGATACGCAGTATTTT. Amino acids: CATSEDSSTDTQYF.

In this sample, this clonotype turned up a few times. The V call is TRBV20-1, the J call TRBJ2-3; D unresolved. The CDR3 totals 12 residues. In germline, CDR1 is DFQATT, CDR2 SNEGSKA (reference sequence). With 3 bases removed from V and 3 bases from J, the gap between germline ends came to 7 bases. The CDR3 loop is CSARTSTDTQYF. The CDR3 nucleotides are TGCAGTGCTAGGACAAGTACAGATACGCAGTATTTT.

This clonotype was observed a few times. V usage is TRBV7-2 and J usage is TRBJ1-1, with TRBD1 matching 8 bases. V trimming: 1 base; J trimming: 1 base; junction bases outside the gene matches: 5. The CDR3 covers 16 residues. Germline CDR1 reads SGHTA; CDR2 reads FQGNSA. CDR3 sequence (DNA): TGTGCCAGCAGCTTAGTAGGGACAGGTTCGAACACTGAAGCTTTCTTT. Its protein is CASSLVGTGSNTEAFF.

This clonotype was recorded once. The chain links TRBV2 to TRBJ2-7, with unresolved D. Trimming stripped 3 bases from V and 6 bases from J, with 12 bases between. The CDR3 is 13 residues long. Germline-derived CDR1 and CDR2 are SNHLY and FYNNEI. The CDR3 nucleotides read TGTGCCAGCAGTGACCACAATCGGGCCGAGCAGTACTTC. Translation gives CASSDHNRAEQYF.

This chain joins TRBV20-1 and TRBJ1-1; 8 bases fit TRBD1. The germline CDR1 and CDR2 sequences are DFQATT and SNEGSKA (reference sequence). The CDR3 runs to 14 residues. Trimming at V came to 6 bases and at J to 3 bases, leaving 9 bases not matched to a gene. The CDR3, as DNA: TGCAGTGCCAGGACAGGGTCAGGGGACACTGAAGCTTTCTTT. Its protein product is CSARTGSGDTEAFF.

The chain joins TRBV20-1 to TRBJ1-2, with D possibly matching TRBD1 (6 bases). CDR3 length: 11 residues. Germline CDR1 and CDR2: DFQATT and SNEGSKA (reference sequence). The germline V and J ends were trimmed by 6 bases and 8 bases, with 13 bases remaining between them. The chain's CDR3 is CSAGGAEGYTF. In DNA, the CDR3 is TGCAGTGCCGGGGGGGCTGAGGGCTACACCTTC.

As for this clonotype: Compared with germline, one end of the junction differs, possibly owing to a read error. The chain carries TRBV7-9 and TRBJ2-2; 10 positions match TRBD2. CDR1 and CDR2 (germline): SEHNR, FQNEAQ (reference sequence). The CDR3 contains 14 residues. The CDR3 region has the DNA TGTGCCAGCAGCCTAGCGGGAGCGACCGGGGAGCTGTTTTTT. It specifies CASSLAGATGELFF.

This rearrangement joins TRBV20-1 to TRBJ2-6; D gene ambiguous. The CDR3 totals 14 residues. CDR1 is DFQATT, CDR2 SNEGSKA, per germline (reference sequence). V gave up 6 bases and J gave up 1 base, with 10 bases separating them. The CDR3 loop reads CSALTVSGANVLTF. CDR3 in DNA: TGCAGTGCCCTGACTGTGTCTGGGGCCAACGTCCTGACTTTC.

The chain employs TRBV20-1 and TRBJ2-7; 13 bases are shared with TRBD2. V gave up 1 base and J gave up 4 bases; unmatched junction bases: 13. CDR3 length equals 18 residues. From germline, CDR1 is DFQATT and CDR2 SNEGSKA (reference sequence). As DNA, the CDR3 is TGCAGTGCTAGAGTACCACTAGCGGGGGGGTCTCTGGGGTACGAGCAGTACTTC. It specifies CSARVPLAGGSLGYEQYF.

This clonotype was seen more than once but under ten times. This chain links TRBV7-2 with TRBJ2-1; perhaps TRBD1 as D (6 bases). CDR3 length: 15 amino acids. Trimming removed 4 bases from V and 1 base from J, with 11 bases in between. Germline assignment: CDR1 SGHTA and CDR2 FQGNSA. The DNA of the CDR3 is TGTGCCAGCAGCTCACAGGGCCAGTCCTACAATGAGCAGTTCTTC. It is translated as CASSSQGQSYNEQFF.

This chain links TRBV6-1 with TRBJ2-7, with 11 bases lining up with TRBD2. V lost 7 bases to trimming and J lost 4 bases; unmatched junction nucleotides: 6. CDR3 size: 14 residues. The germline V gene encodes CDR1 MNHNS and CDR2 SASEGT. This chain's CDR3 is CASTRLAGRYEQYF. The CDR3 DNA reads as TGTGCCAGCACTAGACTAGCGGGAAGGTACGAGCAGTACTTC.

This clonotype appeared once. The chain uses TRBV11-3 and TRBJ2-3, with 10 positions matching TRBD1. Trimming cost V 5 bases and J 3 bases; bases outside gene matches: 5. The CDR3 covers 15 residues. Germline assignment: CDR1 SGHNT and CDR2 YENEEA. The CDR3 loop is CASSHRDRGTDTQYF. The CDR3 DNA reads TGTGCCAGCAGCCACCGGGACAGGGGAACAGATACGCAGTATTTT.

The chain combines TRBV20-1 with TRBJ2-1; 10 nucleotides agree with TRBD2. V gave up 0 bases and J gave up 5 bases; unmatched junction bases: 4. Germline V CDR1 and CDR2: DFQATT, SNEGSKA (reference sequence). The CDR3 covers 15 residues. The CDR3 nucleotides read TGCAGTGCTAGAGAGTGGACTAGCGGACACAATGAGCAGTTCTTC. The encoded protein is CSAREWTSGHNEQFF.

The J gene is TRBJ1-1, the V gene TRBV19, with 7 bases aligning to TRBD1. Germline V gene lookup returns CDR1 LNHDA and CDR2 SQIVND (reference sequence). The V segment lost 2 bases and the J segment 4 bases; nucleotides outside the gene matches: 4. The CDR3 is 14 residues long. This CDR3 reads CASSILRGGTEAFF. CDR3 bases: TGTGCCAGTAGTATACTCAGGGGGGGCACTGAAGCTTTCTTT. Based on the CDR3 plus reference TRBV19 and TRBJ1-1, the full variable domain is DGGITQSPKYLFRKEGQNVTLSCEQNLNHDAMYWYRQDPGQGLRLIYYSQIVNDFQKGDIAEGYSVSREKKESFPLTVTSAQKNPTAFYLCASSILRGGTEAFFGQGTRLTVV.

The J gene is TRBJ2-1, the V gene TRBV20-1, with D perhaps TRBD2 (6 bases). The CDR3 is 14 amino acids. From germline, CDR1 is DFQATT and CDR2 SNEGSKA (reference sequence). The V and J ends lost 3 bases and 3 bases respectively, with 12 bases between them. The CDR3 nucleotides read TGCAGTGCTAGGAAGGCGGGGAACTACAATGAGCAGTTCTTC. It translates to CSARKAGNYNEQFF.

The V call is TRBV20-1, the J call TRBJ2-3; 10 bases line up with TRBD2. From germline, CDR1 is DFQATT and CDR2 SNEGSKA (reference sequence). V was clipped by 1 base and J by 4 bases; unmatched bases: 5. This CDR3 contains 15 residues. CDR3 protein: CSARAGTSEADTQYF. CDR3 in DNA: TGCAGTGCTAGAGCCGGGACTAGCGAGGCAGATACGCAGTATTTT.

This clonotype showed up just a few times. The chain is built from TRBV20-1 and TRBJ2-1, with 7 positions matching TRBD2. Germline CDR1 DFQATT, CDR2 SNEGSKA (reference sequence). The CDR3 loop spans 14 amino acids. Trimming at V came to 1 base and at J to 9 bases, leaving 9 bases not matched to a gene. CDR3: CSARAWGPGGEQFF. The CDR3, as DNA: TGCAGTGCTAGAGCCTGGGGCCCGGGGGGTGAGCAGTTCTTC.

The chain is built from TRBV2 and TRBJ1-5, with a possible D match to TRBD1 (5 bases). The germline gives CDR1 SNHLY, CDR2 FYNNEI. V lost 1 base, J lost 13 bases, and 17 bases lay in between. This CDR3 spans 14 amino acids. In nucleotides, the CDR3 is TGTGCCAGCAGTGAAGGGACAAGCAGTTGGCCTCAGCATTTT. This codes for CASSEGTSSWPQHF.

V gene TRBV6-2 or TRBV6-3 combines with J gene TRBJ1-1; a weak D match, TRBD1 (5 bases). With 2 bases removed from V and 3 bases from J, the gap between germline ends came to 13 bases. The CDR3 sequence is 15 residues long. CDR1 is MNHEY and CDR2 is SVGEGT in the germline V gene. The CDR3 is CASSYVKGRYTEAFF. The CDR3 DNA follows: TGTGCCAGCAGTTACGTGAAGGGGCGCTACACTGAAGCTTTCTTT.

This rearrangement joins TRBV7-3 to TRBJ1-1; unclear D gene. The V and J ends lost 5 bases and 1 base respectively, with 8 bases between them. The CDR3 is 13 residues long. Germline CDR1 and CDR2: SGHTA and FQGTGA. The CDR3 bases are TGTGCCAGCAGCATTTTAGGGAACACTGAAGCTTTCTTT. Its translation is CASSILGNTEAFF.

This clonotype came up once. V gene TRBV20-1 combines with J gene TRBJ2-4, with D perhaps TRBD2 (5 bases). This CDR3 comprises 14 residues. V was pared by 6 bases and J by 1 base, with 13 bases between. Looked up from germline, CDR1 is DFQATT and CDR2 is SNEGSKA (reference sequence). This CDR3 reads CSAQEGSAKNIQYF. The CDR3 nucleotides read TGCAGTGCCCAAGAGGGCTCGGCCAAAAACATTCAGTACTTC.

The rearrangement joins TRBV7-6 to TRBJ2-7; TRBD2 matches at 10 bases. The V and J ends lost 1 base and 2 bases, in that order; junction bases with no gene match: 5. From germline, CDR1 is SGHVS and CDR2 FNYEAQ. The CDR3 loop spans 16 amino acids. CDR3 sequence reads: CASSLGSGGEPYEQYF. DNA for the CDR3: TGTGCCAGCAGCTTAGGAAGCGGGGGGGAACCCTACGAGCAGTACTTC. Full variable domain (outside the CDR3, taken from reference TRBV7-6 and TRBJ2-7): GAGVSQSPRYKVTKRGQDVALRCDPISGHVSLYWYRQALGQGPEFLTYFNYEAQQDKSGLPNDRFSAERPEGSISTLTIQRTEQRDSAMYRCASSLGSGGEPYEQYFGPGTRLTVT.

The rearrangement links TRBV19 to TRBJ1-2, with 9 bases matching TRBD1. Trimming took 5 bases from V and 5 from J; bases not matched to a gene: 3. CDR3 length: 13 amino acids. The germline V gene has CDR1 LNHDA and CDR2 SQIVND (reference sequence). In DNA, the CDR3 is TGTGCCAGTAGTCCACAGGGGGCGTATGGCTACACCTTC. Protein product: CASSPQGAYGYTF.

This clonotype was seen more than once but under ten times. The V and J genes are TRBV7-9 and TRBJ2-3, with D hard to call. There are 12 residues in the CDR3. The germline CDR1 and CDR2 sequences are SEHNR and FQNEAQ (reference sequence). Between the trimmed V and J ends, which lost 1 base and 2 bases, there was a span of 1 base. Here the CDR3 reads CASSLDTDTQYF. CDR3 nucleotides: TGTGCCAGCAGCTTAGACACAGATACGCAGTATTTT.

The chain uses TRBV7-9 and TRBJ2-7; weak D call: TRBD2 (6 bases). The CDR3 has 14 residues. Germline V gives CDR1 SEHNR, CDR2 FQNEAQ (reference sequence). Trimming took 5 bases from V and 7 from J, leaving 18 bases between them. The DNA of the CDR3 is TGTGCCAGCAGCCGCCGCGCGGGGATGGGGGAGCAGTACTTC. Translating it yields CASSRRAGMGEQYF.

The chain is built from TRBV27 and TRBJ1-6; D possibly corresponds to TRBD1 (5 bases). This CDR3 contains 14 residues. Per the germline V gene, CDR1 is MNHEY and CDR2 is SMNVEV (reference sequence). V was cut by 3 bases and J by 9 bases, with 12 bases left in between. CDR3 DNA: TGTGCCAGCAGTTTGGGACTCGTGGGTTCACCCCTCCACTTT. Protein product: CASSLGLVGSPLHF.

The chain uses TRBV7-9 and TRBJ1-2, with 9 bases aligning to TRBD1. CDR1 is SEHNR and CDR2 is FQNEAQ in the germline V gene (reference sequence). This CDR3 spans 19 amino acids. J was trimmed by 5 bases and V by 2 bases; bases with no gene match: 18. The CDR3 nucleotides are TGTGCCAGCAGCTTATCCCACGGGGGAATCCGGGACAGGGAGTATGGCTACACCTTC. Amino acids: CASSLSHGGIRDREYGYTF.